The source of this TCR beta chain is a study of identical twins. This clonotype was seen only a few times. In TCRdb, the 5' RACE reads were re-called with MiXCR into one record per CDR3 protein. The data hold around 550,000 distinct CDR3 sequences, with 15% observed a single time. Germline CDR1 and CDR2: SGHRS and YFSETQ. This CDR3 has 16 residues. J gave up 6 bases and V 4 bases, and 12 bases lay outside the gene matches. These data also formed part of another study, on yellow fever vaccine responses in identical twins.

The origin of this receptor is a young woman in good health. Input material: CD4+ T cells sorted from blood. The chain uses TRBV5-1 and TRBJ2-2; 7 bases line up with TRBD1. The CDR3 is CASSPTRQGVAGELFF. In nucleotides, the CDR3 is TGCGCCAGCAGCCCTACTCGACAGGGTGTTGCCGGGGAGCTGTTTTTT.